Listed below are T cell receptor beta chains from one sample, sequenced in a study of blood T cells in healthy people across ages. TCRdb ran MiXCR on the 5' RACE reads and lists one entry per CDR3 protein. Among over 600,000 distinct CDR3 sequences listed, about 43% were seen once. Sequencing was done on a sample of blood. The source of these receptors is a man older than 75 in good health. CDR3s include the opening cysteine and the closing phenylalanine or tryptophan. The order of the fields is V gene, clone size, J gene, D gene, CDR3 protein, CDR3 DNA. A D gene is named only where the DNA matches it firmly. Clone size is given for some rows only: seen once, a few or many times, or a class if the clone is expanded.

TRBV6-2/TRBV6-3	NA	TRBJ2-3	NA	CASSYGLGLPTDTQYF	TGTGCCAGCAGTTATGGGCTGGGGTTACCGACAGATACGCAGTATTTT
TRBV7-2	NA	TRBJ2-7	NA	CASSSTGPRSYEQYF	TGTGCCAGCAGCTCTACGGGACCTCGTTCTTACGAGCAGTACTTC
TRBV6-1	few	TRBJ1-1	TRBD1	CASSRGQGVAFF	TGTGCCAGCAGCCGCGGACAGGGGGTGGCTTTCTTT
TRBV4-3	few	TRBJ1-6	NA	CASSQSITGKNSPLHF	TGCGCCAGCAGCCAATCGATTACAGGGAAAAATTCACCCCTCCACTTT
TRBV10-3	NA	TRBJ2-7	TRBD1	CAISESDRTGNYEQYF	TGTGCCATCAGTGAGTCCGACCGGACAGGAAACTACGAGCAGTACTTC
TRBV7-6	few	TRBJ2-5	NA	CASSPHKETQYF	TGTGCCAGCAGCCCCCACAAAGAGACCCAGTACTTC
TRBV4-3	few	TRBJ1-1	NA	CASSQTSMNTEAFF	TGCGCCAGCAGCCAAACCTCAATGAACACTGAAGCTTTCTTT
TRBV29-1	NA	TRBJ1-2	NA	CSVGRRGYGYTF	TGCAGCGTTGGAAGGAGGGGCTATGGCTACACCTTC
TRBV4-3	NA	TRBJ2-3	TRBD2	CASSQGASGVYSDTQYF	TGCGCCAGCAGCCAAGGGGCTAGCGGGGTCTATTCAGATACGCAGTATTTT
TRBV3-1	few	TRBJ1-4	NA	CASSRRSWATTDKLFF	TGTGCCAGCAGCCGTCGAAGTTGGGCCACGACGGACAAACTGTTTTTT
TRBV29-1	NA	TRBJ2-1	NA	CSATDRYEQFF	TGCAGCGCCACGGACAGATACGAGCAGTTCTTC
TRBV7-3	once	TRBJ2-5	TRBD2	CTSSLSGLAQETQYF	TGCACCAGCAGCTTAAGTGGACTAGCCCAAGAGACCCAGTACTTC
TRBV6-5	many	TRBJ2-7	TRBD1	CASTSDRGYEQYF	TGTGCCAGCACATCGGACAGGGGCTACGAGCAGTACTTC
TRBV4-1	NA	TRBJ2-7	TRBD2	CASSQSPSSGRFSYEQYF	TGCGCCAGCAGCCAAAGCCCTTCTAGCGGGCGATTCTCCTACGAGCAGTACTTC
TRBV30	few	TRBJ1-2	NA	CAWRSLVSYGYTF	TGTGCCTGGAGGAGTCTGGTTTCCTATGGCTACACCTTC
TRBV20-1	NA	TRBJ2-7	NA	CSARPRLDSPSSYEQYF	TGCAGTGCTAGACCGAGATTAGACAGCCCAAGCTCCTACGAGCAGTACTTC
TRBV15	NA	TRBJ1-1	NA	CATSRDTGNTEAFF	TGTGCCACCAGCAGAGATACGGGGAACACTGAAGCTTTCTTT
TRBV27	few	TRBJ2-5	NA	CASSLSRLGETQYF	TGTGCCAGCAGTTTATCAAGGTTAGGGGAGACCCAGTACTTC
TRBV24-1	NA	TRBJ2-7	NA	CATSGGSYNEQYF	TGTGCCACCAGTGGGGGTTCCTACAATGAGCAGTACTTC
TRBV28	few	TRBJ2-7	TRBD2	CASANVLGASGYYEQYF	TGTGCCAGCGCGAACGTACTTGGGGCTAGCGGATACTACGAGCAGTACTTC
TRBV7-2	few	TRBJ2-7	TRBD1	CASSLVVASGTASYEQYF	TGTGCCAGCAGCTTAGTAGTAGCATCCGGGACAGCCTCCTACGAGCAGTACTTC
TRBV3-1	NA	TRBJ2-2	NA	CASSQVGRGSIGELFF	TGTGCCAGCAGCCAAGTCGGCAGGGGCAGCATCGGGGAGCTGTTTTTT
TRBV28	once	TRBJ2-5	NA	CASSFRWGKSQETQYF	TGTGCCAGCAGTTTCCGGTGGGGGAAGAGCCAAGAGACCCAGTACTTC
TRBV9	NA	TRBJ2-1	TRBD2	CASNRSGTGYDEQFF	TGTGCCAGCAACAGAAGCGGGACGGGCTACGATGAGCAGTTCTTC
TRBV24-1	NA	TRBJ2-3	TRBD2	CATSDPRAGPVDTQYF	TGTGCCACCAGTGATCCGCGAGCGGGGCCGGTAGATACGCAGTATTTT
TRBV20-1	NA	TRBJ1-2	NA	CSAPRRAPYGYTF	TGCAGTGCTCCAAGACGGGCTCCCTATGGCTACACCTTC
TRBV6-2/TRBV6-3	many	TRBJ2-1	NA	CASSYPRGSYNEQFF	TGTGCCAGCAGTTACCCTAGGGGCTCCTACAATGAGCAGTTCTTC
TRBV18	NA	TRBJ2-5	NA	CASSPPGRLWTETQYF	TGTGCCAGCTCACCCCCGGGGCGACTATGGACAGAGACCCAGTACTTC
TRBV6-1	NA	TRBJ1-4	NA	CASTGQKWNEKLFF	TGTGCCAGCACAGGACAGAAATGGAATGAAAAACTGTTTTTT
TRBV6-2/TRBV6-3	NA	TRBJ2-2	NA	CASSYLAGELFF	TGTGCCAGCAGTTATCTGGCCGGGGAGCTGTTTTTT
TRBV20-1	few	TRBJ2-3	NA	CSARGLGGTTTHTDTQYF	TGCAGTGCTAGGGGGTTAGGGGGAACCACCACCCACACAGATACGCAGTATTTT
TRBV5-1	NA	TRBJ2-1	NA	CASSLRTPTVDNEQFF	TGCGCCAGCAGCTTACGGACCCCCACAGTTGACAATGAGCAGTTCTTC
TRBV6-2/TRBV6-3	few	TRBJ2-1	TRBD2	CAGALGLAGDEQFF	TGTGCCGGGGCCCTGGGACTAGCGGGAGATGAGCAGTTCTTC
TRBV6-1	NA	TRBJ2-1	TRBD2	CASSDASGDGEQFF	TGTGCCAGCAGTGATGCGAGCGGGGATGGTGAGCAGTTCTTC
TRBV27	NA	TRBJ2-6	NA	CASSPRIRAGANVLTF	TGTGCCAGCAGCCCTCGTATTCGGGCCGGGGCCAACGTCCTGACTTTC
TRBV6-6	NA	TRBJ2-5	NA	CASSDFQGREQYF	TGTGCCAGCAGTGATTTCCAGGGACGAGAGCAGTACTTC
TRBV5-1	NA	TRBJ1-1	TRBD1	CASSLYRGHTEAFF	TGCGCCAGCAGCTTGTACAGGGGGCACACTGAAGCTTTCTTT
TRBV6-6	few	TRBJ2-7	NA	CASSYSRGIGNEQYF	TGTGCCAGCAGTTACTCGCGTGGGATCGGGAACGAGCAGTACTTC
TRBV4-3	NA	TRBJ2-7	TRBD2	CASSLTVAGGLSNEQYF	TGCGCCAGCAGCCTGACGGTAGCGGGAGGGCTCTCCAATGAGCAGTACTTC
TRBV3-1	NA	TRBJ2-7	NA	CAGSPYPSYEQYF	TGTGCCGGCAGCCCGTATCCCTCCTACGAGCAGTACTTC
TRBV11-2	NA	TRBJ2-1	TRBD2	CASRPEGGGRNNEQFF	TGTGCCAGCAGACCCGAAGGCGGCGGGAGAAACAATGAGCAGTTCTTC
TRBV6-6	NA	TRBJ2-5	NA	CASSYSTRGGETQYF	TGTGCCAGCAGTTACTCGACCAGGGGCGGGGAGACCCAGTACTTC
TRBV4-2	NA	TRBJ2-2	TRBD2	CVSSQGSTSAGTGELFF	TGTGTCAGCAGCCAAGGATCCACTAGCGCTGGGACCGGGGAGCTGTTTTTT
TRBV7-6	NA	TRBJ2-1	TRBD2	CASSSIAGGSYNEQFF	TGTGCCAGCAGCTCAATAGCGGGGGGTTCCTACAATGAGCAGTTCTTC
TRBV28	few	TRBJ2-1	NA	CASTGGYSYNEQFF	TGTGCCAGCACGGGCGGATACTCCTACAATGAGCAGTTCTTC
TRBV19	NA	TRBJ1-5	TRBD1	CASSIDRGGGSNQPQHF	TGTGCCAGTAGTATCGACAGGGGGGGAGGTAGCAATCAGCCCCAGCATTTT
TRBV21-1	NA	TRBJ2-1	NA	CASSESGGCFLSYNEQFF	TGTGCCAGCAGCGAATCTGGCGGGTGTTTCCTCTCCTACAATGAGCAGTTCTTC